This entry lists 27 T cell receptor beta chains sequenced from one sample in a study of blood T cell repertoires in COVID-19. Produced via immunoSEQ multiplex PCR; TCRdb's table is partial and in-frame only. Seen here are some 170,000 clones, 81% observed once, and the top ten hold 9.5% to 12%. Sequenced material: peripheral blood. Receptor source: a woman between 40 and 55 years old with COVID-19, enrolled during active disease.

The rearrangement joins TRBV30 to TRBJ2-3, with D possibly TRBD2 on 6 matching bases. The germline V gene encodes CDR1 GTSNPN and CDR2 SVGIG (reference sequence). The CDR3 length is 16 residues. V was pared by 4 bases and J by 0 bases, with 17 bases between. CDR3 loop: CAWKYSLARSTDTQYF. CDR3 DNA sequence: TGTGCCTGGAAGTACTCCCTAGCGCGCAGCACAGATACGCAGTATTTT. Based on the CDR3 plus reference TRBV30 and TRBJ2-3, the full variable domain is SQTIHQWPATLVQPVGSPLSLECTVEGTSNPNLYWYRQAAGRGLQLLFYSVGIGQISSEVPQNLSASRPQDRQFILSSKKLLLSDSGFYLCAWKYSLARSTDTQYFGPGTRLTVL.

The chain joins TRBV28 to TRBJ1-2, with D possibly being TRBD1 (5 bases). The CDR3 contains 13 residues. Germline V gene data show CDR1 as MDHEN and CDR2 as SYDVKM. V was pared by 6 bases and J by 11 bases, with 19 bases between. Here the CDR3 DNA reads TGTGCCAGCAGGCTGACCGGAAGGCAGGGTTACACCTTC. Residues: CASRLTGRQGYTF.

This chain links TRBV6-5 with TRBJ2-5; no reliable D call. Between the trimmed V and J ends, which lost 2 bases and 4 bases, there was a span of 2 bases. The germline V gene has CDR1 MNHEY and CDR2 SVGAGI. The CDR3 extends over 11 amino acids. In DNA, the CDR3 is TGTGCCAGCAGTTACCGAGAGACCCAGTACTTC. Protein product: CASSYRETQYF.

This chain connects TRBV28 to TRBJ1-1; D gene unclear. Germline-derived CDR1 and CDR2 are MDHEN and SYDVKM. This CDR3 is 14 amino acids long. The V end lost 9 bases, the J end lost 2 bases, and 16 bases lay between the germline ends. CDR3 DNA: TGTGCCAGTCCCCCGCTCCGGGGAAACACTGAAGCTTTCTTT. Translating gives CASPPLRGNTEAFF.

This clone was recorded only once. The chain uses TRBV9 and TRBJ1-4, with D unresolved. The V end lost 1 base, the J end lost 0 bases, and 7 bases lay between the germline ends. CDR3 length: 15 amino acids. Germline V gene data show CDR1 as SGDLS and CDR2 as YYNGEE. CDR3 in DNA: TGTGCCAGCAGCGTAAGCGGAGCAACTAATGAAAAACTGTTTTTT. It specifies CASSVSGATNEKLFF.

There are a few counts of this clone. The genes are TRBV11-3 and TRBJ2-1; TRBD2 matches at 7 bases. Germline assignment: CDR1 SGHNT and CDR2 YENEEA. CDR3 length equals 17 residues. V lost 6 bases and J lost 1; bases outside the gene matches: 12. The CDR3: CASSSGRPSTSYNEQFF. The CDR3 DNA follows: TGTGCCAGCAGTTCCGGGAGGCCATCAACTTCCTACAATGAGCAGTTCTTC.

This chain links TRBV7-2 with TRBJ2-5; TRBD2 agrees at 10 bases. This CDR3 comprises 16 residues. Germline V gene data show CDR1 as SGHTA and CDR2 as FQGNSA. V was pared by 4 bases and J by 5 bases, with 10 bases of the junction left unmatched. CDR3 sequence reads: CASSSYGSGGAETQYF. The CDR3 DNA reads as TGTGCCAGCAGCTCGTACGGGAGCGGGGGGGCGGAGACCCAGTACTTC.

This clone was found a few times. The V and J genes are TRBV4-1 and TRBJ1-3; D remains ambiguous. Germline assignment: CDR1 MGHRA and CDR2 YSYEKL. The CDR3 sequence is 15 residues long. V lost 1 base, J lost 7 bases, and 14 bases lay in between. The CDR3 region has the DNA TGCGCCAGCAGCCAAGTTGGAGGGCCCGGGAACACCATATATTTT. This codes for CASSQVGGPGNTIYF.

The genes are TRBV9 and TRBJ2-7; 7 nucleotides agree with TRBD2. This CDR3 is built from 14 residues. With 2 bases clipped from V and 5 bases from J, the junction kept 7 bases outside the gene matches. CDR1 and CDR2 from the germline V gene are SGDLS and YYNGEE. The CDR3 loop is CASSVGLVSDEQYF. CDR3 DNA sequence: TGTGCCAGCAGCGTTGGACTAGTGAGCGACGAGCAGTACTTC.

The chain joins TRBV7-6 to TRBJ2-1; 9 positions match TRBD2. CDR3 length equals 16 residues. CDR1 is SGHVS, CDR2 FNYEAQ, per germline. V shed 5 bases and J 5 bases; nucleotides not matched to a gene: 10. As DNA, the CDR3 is TGTGCCAGCAGCCCATTAGGGCGGGGGGGCCACAATGAGCAGTTCTTC. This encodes CASSPLGRGGHNEQFF.

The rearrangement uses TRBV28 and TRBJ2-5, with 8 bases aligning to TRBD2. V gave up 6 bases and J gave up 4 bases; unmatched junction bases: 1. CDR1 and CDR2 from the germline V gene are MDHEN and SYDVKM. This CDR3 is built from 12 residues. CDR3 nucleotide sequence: TGTGCCAGCAGCACTAGCGGAGAGACCCAGTACTTC. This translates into CASSTSGETQYF.

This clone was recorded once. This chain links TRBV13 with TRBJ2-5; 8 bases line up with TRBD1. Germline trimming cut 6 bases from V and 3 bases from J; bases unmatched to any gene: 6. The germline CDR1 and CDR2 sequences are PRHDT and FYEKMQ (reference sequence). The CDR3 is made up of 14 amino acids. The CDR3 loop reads CASSLPGGKETQYF. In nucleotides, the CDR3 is TGTGCCAGCAGTTTACCAGGGGGCAAAGAGACCCAGTACTTC. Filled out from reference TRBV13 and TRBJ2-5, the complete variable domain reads AAGVIQSPRHLIKEKRETATLKCYPIPRHDTVYWYQQGPGQDPQFLISFYEKMQSDKGSIPDRFSAQQFSDYHSELNMSSLELGDSALYFCASSLPGGKETQYFGPGTRLLVL.

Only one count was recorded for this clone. CDR3 in amino acids: CASSKTGGANEKLFF. The CDR3 coding sequence is TGTGCCAGCAGCAAAACAGGGGGGGCTAATGAAAAACTGTTTTTT. This chain links TRBV7-3 with TRBJ1-4; TRBD1 aligns across 8 bases. Germline CDR1 and CDR2: SGHTA and FQGTGA. Germline trimming cut 5 bases from V and 3 bases from J; bases unmatched to any gene: 5. The CDR3 length is 15 residues.

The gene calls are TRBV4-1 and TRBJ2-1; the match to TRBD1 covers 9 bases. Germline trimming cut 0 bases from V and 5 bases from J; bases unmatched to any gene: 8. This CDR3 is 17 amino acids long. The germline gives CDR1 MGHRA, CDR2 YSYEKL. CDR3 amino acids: CASSQDPFGQGNNEQFF. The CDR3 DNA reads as TGCGCCAGCAGCCAAGATCCGTTTGGACAGGGGAACAATGAGCAGTTCTTC.

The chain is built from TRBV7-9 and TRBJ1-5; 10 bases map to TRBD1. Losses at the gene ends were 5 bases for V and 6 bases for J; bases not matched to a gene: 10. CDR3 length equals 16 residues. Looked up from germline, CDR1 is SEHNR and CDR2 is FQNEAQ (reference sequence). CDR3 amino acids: CASSPLRDRGGQPQHF. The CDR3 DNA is TGTGCCAGCAGCCCGCTCCGGGACAGGGGAGGTCAGCCCCAGCATTTT.

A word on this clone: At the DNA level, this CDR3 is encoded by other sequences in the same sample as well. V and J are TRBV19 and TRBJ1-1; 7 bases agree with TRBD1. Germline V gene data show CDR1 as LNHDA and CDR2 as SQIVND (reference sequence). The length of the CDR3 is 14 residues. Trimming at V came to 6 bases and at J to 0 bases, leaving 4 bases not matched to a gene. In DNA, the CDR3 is TGTGCCAGTAGCCCACAGGGGATGAACACTGAAGCTTTCTTT. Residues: CASSPQGMNTEAFF.

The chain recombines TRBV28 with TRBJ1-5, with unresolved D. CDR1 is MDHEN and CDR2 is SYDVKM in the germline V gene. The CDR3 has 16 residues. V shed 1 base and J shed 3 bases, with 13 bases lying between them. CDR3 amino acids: CASSLFRRGNNQPQHF. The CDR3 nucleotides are TGTGCCAGCAGTTTATTCCGTAGAGGTAACAATCAGCCCCAGCATTTT.

This CDR3 reads CASSPKLTEAFF. The CDR3 bases are TGTGCCAGCTCACCAAAGCTCACTGAAGCTTTCTTT. The rearrangement joins TRBV18 to TRBJ1-1; D ambiguous. In germline, CDR1 is KGHSH, CDR2 LQKENI. V was cut by 2 bases and J by 4 bases, with 5 bases left in between. The length of the CDR3 is 12 residues.

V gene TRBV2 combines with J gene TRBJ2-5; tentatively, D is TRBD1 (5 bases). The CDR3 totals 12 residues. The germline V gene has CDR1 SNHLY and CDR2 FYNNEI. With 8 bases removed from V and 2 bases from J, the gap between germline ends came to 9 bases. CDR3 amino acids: CASGQVQETQYF. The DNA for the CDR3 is TGTGCCAGCGGACAAGTACAAGAGACCCAGTACTTC.

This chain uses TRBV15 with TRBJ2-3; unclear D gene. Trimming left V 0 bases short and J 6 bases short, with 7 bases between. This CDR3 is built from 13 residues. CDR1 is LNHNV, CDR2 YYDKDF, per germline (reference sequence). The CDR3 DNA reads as TGTGCCACCAGCAGAGATCCAGTGGATACGCAGTATTTT. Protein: CATSRDPVDTQYF.

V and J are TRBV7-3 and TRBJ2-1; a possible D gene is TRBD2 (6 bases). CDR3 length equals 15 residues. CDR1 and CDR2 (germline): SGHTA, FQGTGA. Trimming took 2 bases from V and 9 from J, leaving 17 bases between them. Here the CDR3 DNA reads TGTGCCAGCAGCTTAGGCGGGGTCTCCAGCGTTGAGCAGTTCTTC. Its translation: CASSLGGVSSVEQFF.

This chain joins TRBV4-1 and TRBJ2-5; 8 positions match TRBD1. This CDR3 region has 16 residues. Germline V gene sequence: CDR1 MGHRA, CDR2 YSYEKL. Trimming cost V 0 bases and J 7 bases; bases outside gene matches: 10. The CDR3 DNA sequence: TGCGCCAGCAGCCAAGACTGGACAGGGTTCGAGGGGACCCAGTACTTC. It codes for CASSQDWTGFEGTQYF.

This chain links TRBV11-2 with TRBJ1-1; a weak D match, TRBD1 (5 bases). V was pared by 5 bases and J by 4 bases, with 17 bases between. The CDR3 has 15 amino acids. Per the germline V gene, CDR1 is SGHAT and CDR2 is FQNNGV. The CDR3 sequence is CASSPSYGGITEAFF. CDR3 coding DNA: TGTGCCAGCAGCCCCTCCTATGGGGGGATCACTGAAGCTTTCTTT.

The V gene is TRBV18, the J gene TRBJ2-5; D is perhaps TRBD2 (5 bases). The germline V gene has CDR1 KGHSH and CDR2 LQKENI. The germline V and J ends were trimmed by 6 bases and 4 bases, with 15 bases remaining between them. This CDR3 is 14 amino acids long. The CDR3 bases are TGTGCCAGCTCCGCCCGGGGAGTCGGAGAGACCCAGTACTTC. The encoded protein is CASSARGVGETQYF.

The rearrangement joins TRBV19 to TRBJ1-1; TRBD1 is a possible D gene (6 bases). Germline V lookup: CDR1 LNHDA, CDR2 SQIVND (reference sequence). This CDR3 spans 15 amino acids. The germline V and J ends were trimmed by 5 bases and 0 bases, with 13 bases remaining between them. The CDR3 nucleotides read TGTGCCAGTAGTTCCAGCTGGACAGTGAACACTGAAGCTTTCTTT. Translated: CASSSSWTVNTEAFF.

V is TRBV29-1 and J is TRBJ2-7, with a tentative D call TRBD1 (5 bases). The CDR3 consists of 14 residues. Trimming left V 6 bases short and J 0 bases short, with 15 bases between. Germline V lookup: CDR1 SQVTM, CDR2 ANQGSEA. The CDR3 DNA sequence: TGCAGCGTGAAACAGGTGACATCCTCCTACGAGCAGTACTTC. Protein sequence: CSVKQVTSSYEQYF.

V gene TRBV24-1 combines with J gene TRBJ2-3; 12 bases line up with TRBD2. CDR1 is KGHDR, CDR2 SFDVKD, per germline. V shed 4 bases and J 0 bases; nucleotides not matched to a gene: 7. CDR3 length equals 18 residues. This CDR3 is CATSDPGTSGFSTDTQYF. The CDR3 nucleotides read TGTGCCACCAGTGACCCTGGGACTAGCGGGTTTAGCACAGATACGCAGTATTTT.